These 16 T cell receptor beta chains share one sample of origin, sequenced in a study of blood T cell repertoires in COVID-19. The assay was immunoSEQ multiplex PCR, and TCRdb's table has in-frame clones only and misses some. The sample includes 29,000 or so clones, 92% of them seen just once. The sample comprised peripheral blood. The receptors originated from a man aged 50-60 years with active COVID-19.

This chain links TRBV19 with TRBJ2-3; 10 nucleotides match TRBD1. With 4 bases clipped from V and 5 bases from J, the junction kept 9 bases outside the gene matches. The V gene's germline CDR1 is LNHDA and CDR2 SQIVND (reference sequence). This CDR3 spans 16 amino acids. The CDR3: CASSKPGQGYVDTQYF. As DNA, the CDR3 is TGTGCCAGTAGTAAGCCGGGACAGGGGTATGTAGATACGCAGTATTTT.

The gene calls are TRBV11-1 and TRBJ2-3; D is uncertain. Per germline, CDR1 SGHAT and CDR2 FQDESV (reference sequence). This CDR3 is built from 15 residues. The V gene lost 1 base and the J gene lost 3 bases, with 11 bases spanning the gap. The CDR3 loop is CASSLVARITDTQYF. The CDR3 coding sequence is TGTGCCAGCAGCTTAGTGGCCAGGATTACAGATACGCAGTATTTT.

The chain uses TRBV6-5 and TRBJ2-1, with 9 bases matching TRBD1. Germline CDR1 and CDR2: MNHEY and SVGAGI. The length of the CDR3 is 15 residues. The V and J ends lost 5 bases and 0 bases, in that order; junction bases with no gene match: 2. CDR3: CASSRDRASYNEQFF. CDR3 in DNA: TGTGCCAGCAGTCGGGACAGGGCCTCCTACAATGAGCAGTTCTTC.

This chain's CDR3 is CASSLRTVNRGSYAYGYTF. The CDR3 nucleotides read TGTGCCAGCAGTTTGAGGACCGTGAACAGGGGATCATACGCTTATGGCTACACCTTC. The J gene is TRBJ1-2, the V gene TRBV2; 7 positions match TRBD1. The length of the CDR3 is 19 residues. The germline V gene encodes CDR1 SNHLY and CDR2 FYNNEI. V gave up 5 bases and J gave up 5 bases; unmatched junction bases: 23.

The chain uses TRBV30 and TRBJ2-1; 10 nucleotides align to TRBD2. V shed 0 bases and J 8 bases; nucleotides not matched to a gene: 7. Germline V gene data show CDR1 as GTSNPN and CDR2 as SVGIG (reference sequence). This CDR3 region has 15 residues. In DNA form, the CDR3 reads TGTGCCTGGAGTGTCAGCGGGGGGGCCAGCGATGAGCAGTTCTTC. It encodes CAWSVSGGASDEQFF.

The rearrangement joins TRBV6-1 to TRBJ1-1; no firm D call. The length of the CDR3 is 16 residues. The V and J ends lost 0 bases and 5 bases respectively, with 16 bases between them. Germline V lookup: CDR1 MNHNS, CDR2 SASEGT. The CDR3 DNA sequence: TGTGCCAGCAGTGAAGCGCGAACCCTGAGCCGAACTGAAGCTTTCTTT. Translation gives CASSEARTLSRTEAFF.

The genes are TRBV12-5 and TRBJ1-1, with a tentative D call TRBD1 (5 bases). V was shortened by 3 bases and J by 4 bases, with 9 bases between the two germline ends. This CDR3 has 13 residues. From germline, CDR1 is LGHNT and CDR2 FRNRAP. The CDR3 loop is CASGLSGPTEAFF. CDR3 in DNA: TGTGCTAGTGGTTTATCAGGGCCCACTGAAGCTTTCTTT.

CDR3 DNA sequence: TGTGCCAGCAGTACCCGGACTAAACACGATGGTGAGCAGTTCTTC. This gives the protein CASSTRTKHDGEQFF. The chain recombines TRBV6-5 with TRBJ2-1; weak D call: TRBD2 (6 bases). V was clipped by 5 bases and J by 9 bases, with 20 bases between them. Germline V gene sequence: CDR1 MNHEY, CDR2 SVGAGI. CDR3 size: 15 residues.

The chain links TRBV6-6 to TRBJ2-1; 7 bases agree with TRBD1. The CDR3 runs to 16 residues. The V and J ends lost 0 bases and 0 bases, in that order; junction bases with no gene match: 2. Germline V CDR1 and CDR2: MNHNY, SVGAGI (reference sequence). This CDR3 reads CASSYSWDSSYNEQFF. The DNA of the CDR3 is TGTGCCAGCAGTTACTCGTGGGACAGCTCCTACAATGAGCAGTTCTTC.

The chain has TRBV29-1 and TRBJ2-7; 8 bases align to TRBD1. Germline V gives CDR1 SQVTM, CDR2 ANQGSEA. The length of the CDR3 is 15 residues. The ends lost 4 bases at V and 3 bases at J; junction bases unmatched: 11. The CDR3 bases are TGCAGCGTTGGTGGACAGGGATTCGGAAACTACGAGCAGTACTTC. This translates into CSVGGQGFGNYEQYF.

This chain uses TRBV11-2 with TRBJ2-7; 7 nucleotides match TRBD1. The junction had 5 bases not matched to a gene; V was cut back by 5 bases and J by 1 base. From germline, CDR1 is SGHAT and CDR2 FQNNGV. The CDR3 contains 14 residues. The DNA of the CDR3 is TGTGCCAGCAGCCTAGGGGACAGTTCCTACGAGCAGTACTTC. Translation gives CASSLGDSSYEQYF. The whole variable domain, filled in from reference TRBV11-2 and TRBJ2-7, reads EAGVAQSPRYKIIEKRQSVAFWCNPISGHATLYWYQQILGQGPKLLIQFQNNGVVDDSQLPKDRFSAERLKGVDSTLKIQPAKLEDSAVYLCASSLGDSSYEQYFGPGTRLTVT.

The chain has TRBV5-4 and TRBJ2-5; D unresolved. The V end lost 2 bases, the J end lost 5 bases, and 7 bases lay between the germline ends. Germline V lookup: CDR1 SGHNT, CDR2 YYREEE (reference sequence). The CDR3 is 12 amino acids. CDR3 DNA sequence: TGTGCCAGCAGCTTACAGTGGGAGACCCAGTACTTC. The encoded protein is CASSLQWETQYF.

The chain employs TRBV24-1 and TRBJ1-2; TRBD1 might be the D (5 bases). V lost 4 bases, J lost 3 bases, and 29 bases lay in between. The germline gives CDR1 KGHDR, CDR2 SFDVKD. The CDR3 is made up of 20 amino acids. The CDR3, as DNA: TGTGCCACCAGTGAATCACGAAACGTGTTCGCGGGACCAAGGCACTATGGCTACACCTTC. Amino acid sequence: CATSESRNVFAGPRHYGYTF.

The rearrangement uses TRBV7-2 and TRBJ2-1; 9 bases map to TRBD1. Germline trimming cut 0 bases from V and 5 bases from J; bases unmatched to any gene: 8. From germline, CDR1 is SGHTA and CDR2 FQGNSA. The length of the CDR3 is 17 residues. CDR3 sequence: CASSLAEQGADNNEQFF. The CDR3 DNA is TGTGCCAGCAGCTTAGCAGAACAGGGGGCCGATAACAATGAGCAGTTCTTC.

The chain combines TRBV11-2 with TRBJ1-4, with unresolved D. From germline, CDR1 is SGHAT and CDR2 FQNNGV. The ends were cut back, 6 bases at V and 7 bases at J, with 12 bases in the middle. The CDR3 runs to 13 residues. In DNA, the CDR3 is TGTGCCAGCAGGGGAGACAAAGGTGAAAAACTGTTTTTT. Translation: CASRGDKGEKLFF.

This clone appeared once. This chain connects TRBV27 to TRBJ2-3; the D gene is possibly TRBD1 (6 bases). Trimming cost V 6 bases and J 2 bases, with 18 bases left between them. Germline V lookup: CDR1 MNHEY, CDR2 SMNVEV (reference sequence). CDR3 length: 16 residues. This chain's CDR3 is CASRLRGRAYTDTQYF. Written as DNA, the CDR3 is TGTGCCAGCAGACTCAGGGGACGAGCGTACACAGATACGCAGTATTTT.